These T cell receptor beta chains were read from a single sample in a study of shared clonotypes between healthy human individuals. Sequencing was performed with immunoSEQ multiplex PCR; in TCRdb, only in-frame clones are kept and a portion is missing. The table has 2,500,000 or so clones, just over 90% seen once; the top ten hold around 0.15%. The material sequenced was naive CD4+ T cells sorted from blood. These receptor sequences come from a man between 18 and 29 years old in good health. Both conserved end residues are part of each CDR3. A D gene is named only where the DNA matches it firmly. Some rows mark clone size as missing; the rest say once, few, many or name a class of expanded clone.

j_call v_call d_call cdr3_length clone_size cdr3_nt cdr3_aa
TRBJ2-2 TRBV30 NA 14 NA TGTGCCTGGAGTGTATTGGCTTACTCCGGGGAGCTGTTTTTT CAWSVLAYSGELFF
TRBJ1-2 TRBV9 NA 14 few TGTGCCAGCAGCGTTGGGACTACTAACTATGGCTACACCTTC CASSVGTTNYGYTF
TRBJ1-6 TRBV6-1 TRBD1 15 NA TGTGCCAGCACTCCCCTTGGGACAGGGGAATCACCCCTCCACTTT CASTPLGTGESPLHF
TRBJ1-5 TRBV19 TRBD1 17 NA TGTGCCAGTATAGGGTCAGGGACAGACGCCCTTATTCAGCCCCAGCATTTT CASIGSGTDALIQPQHF
TRBJ1-5 TRBV25-1 NA 12 few TGTGCCAGCAGTGAATTGGGGATAATCATGGATTTT CASSELGIIMDF
TRBJ1-2 TRBV20-1 NA 9 NA TGCGGGAGAGACTATGGCTACACCTTC CGRDYGYTF
TRBJ2-2 TRBV5-1 NA 14 NA TGCGCCAGCAGCGACAGGACGAACACCGGGGAGCTGTTTTTT CASSDRTNTGELFF
TRBJ2-7 TRBV11-2 NA 15 once TGTGCCAGCAGCCCCCAAGGGACCCCTGCGGAAGAGCAGTACTTC CASSPQGTPAEEQYF
TRBJ2-7 TRBV18 NA 15 NA TGTGCCAGCTCACCAGATAGCACGAAAGTTTACGAGCAGTACTTC CASSPDSTKVYEQYF
TRBJ2-2 TRBV9 NA 15 NA TGTGCCAGCAGCGTAGGCCCGGGAAACACCGGGGAGCTGTTTTTT CASSVGPGNTGELFF
TRBJ1-1 TRBV2 NA 14 once TGTGCCAGCAGTGAAGCTCGGTCCAGCACTGAAGCTTTCTTT CASSEARSSTEAFF
TRBJ1-5 TRBV5-1 NA 14 NA TGCGCCAGCAGCTTGGGGGGGCCGGGTGAGCCCCAGCATTTT CASSLGGPGEPQHF
TRBJ1-1 TRBV9 NA 13 NA TGTGCCAGCAGCGGACAGCCGAACACTGAAGCTTTCTTT CASSGQPNTEAFF
TRBJ1-2 TRBV6-5 NA 13 NA TGTGCCAGCAGTTACTCGGGCAGGGAGCGTTTCACCTTC CASSYSGRERFTF
TRBJ1-6 TRBV7-9 NA 14 once TGTGCCAGCAGCTTACAAAGGGACGAATCACCCCTCCACTTT CASSLQRDESPLHF
TRBJ1-1 TRBV2 NA 11 few TGTGCCAGCGGAGGGAACACTGAAGCTTTCTTT CASGGNTEAFF
TRBJ2-3 TRBV10-3 NA 13 NA TGTGCCATCACTCGGGGGGCCGGGGATACGCAGTATTTT CAITRGAGDTQYF
TRBJ2-5 TRBV9 NA 15 NA TGTGCCAGCAGCGTAGGATCAGGGTTAGTGGAGACCCAGTACTTC CASSVGSGLVETQYF
TRBJ1-5 TRBV10-3 NA 15 NA TGTGCCATCAGTGAAATCGGGAATAGCAATCAGCCCCAGCATTTT CAISEIGNSNQPQHF
TRBJ2-7 TRBV10-2 NA 14 NA TGCGCCAGCAGTCGCCCTGGAAGCTCCTACGAGCAGTACTTC CASSRPGSSYEQYF
TRBJ2-2 TRBV5-1 NA 16 NA TGCGCCAGCAGCCCACGGACACAAACCTTGACCGGGGAGCTGTTTTTT CASSPRTQTLTGELFF
TRBJ1-6 TRBV6-5 NA 11 NA TGTGCCAGCAGGGGAAATTCACCCCTCCACTTT CASRGNSPLHF
TRBJ1-6 TRBV2 NA 16 NA TGTGCCAGCGGTGGACAGTGGAAATCCTATAATTCACCCCTCCACTTT CASGGQWKSYNSPLHF